Listed here are 19 T cell receptor beta chains from one sample, sequenced in a study of lymphopenia after photon versus proton radiotherapy. TCRdb's table, derived via immunoSEQ multiplex PCR, lists solely in-frame clones and lacks some. The sample consists of roughly 26,000 clones, approximately 80% of them appearing once. Sample: peripheral blood, taken from a patient treated with photon-based radiotherapy. The origin of the receptors is a man between 35 and 55 years old with gastric cancer.

This clone was picked up a small number of times. V and J are TRBV27 and TRBJ1-5, with D perhaps matching TRBD1 (6 bases). The germline gives CDR1 MNHEY, CDR2 SMNVEV (reference sequence). Trimming took off 3 bases at V and 2 bases at J, with 17 bases between the two ends. This CDR3 is 17 amino acids long. Here the CDR3 DNA reads TGTGCCAGCAGTTTCCTCTCGGACAGCCTGGGCAATCAGCCCCAGCATTTT. Translated, it gives CASSFLSDSLGNQPQHF.

The CDR3 here is CASSSGRLVETQYF. The CDR3 nucleotides are TGCGCCAGCAGCTCCGGCCGGCTGGTCGAGACCCAGTACTTC. The J gene is TRBJ2-5, the V gene TRBV5-1, with unresolved D. Trimming cost V 3 bases and J 5 bases, with 14 bases left between them. This CDR3 comprises 14 residues. Germline loops: CDR1 SGHRS, CDR2 YFSETQ.

V gene TRBV9 combines with J gene TRBJ1-2; the D is unclear. Germline-derived CDR1 and CDR2 are SGDLS and YYNGEE. CDR3 length: 19 amino acids. V was shortened by 1 base and J by 2 bases, with 24 bases between the two germline ends. This CDR3 is CASSVLRLRGKRSNYGYTF. CDR3 sequence (DNA): TGTGCCAGCAGCGTACTACGCCTACGGGGTAAAAGAAGCAACTATGGCTACACCTTC.

The chain is built from TRBV7-6 and TRBJ2-7, with 9 bases lining up with TRBD1. This CDR3 is 15 amino acids long. After removal of 5 bases from V and 0 bases from J, the junction contained 5 bases not matched to a gene. Germline CDR1 SGHVS, CDR2 FNYEAQ. The CDR3: CASSEMTGGSYEQYF. The CDR3 DNA reads as TGTGCCAGCAGCGAGATGACAGGGGGCTCCTACGAGCAGTACTTC. Filled out from reference TRBV7-6 and TRBJ2-7, the complete variable domain reads GAGVSQSPRYKVTKRGQDVALRCDPISGHVSLYWYRQALGQGPEFLTYFNYEAQQDKSGLPNDRFSAERPEGSISTLTIQRTEQRDSAMYRCASSEMTGGSYEQYFGPGTRLTVT.

The chain links TRBV6-5 to TRBJ2-1; TRBD1 is a possible D gene (5 bases). CDR3 length equals 13 residues. Germline V CDR1 and CDR2: MNHEY, SVGAGI. V was cut by 0 bases and J by 9 bases, with 9 bases left in between. CDR3 loop: CASSYSWGSEQFF. The DNA of the CDR3 is TGTGCCAGCAGTTACTCGTGGGGCAGTGAGCAGTTCTTC.

The chain employs TRBV11-2 and TRBJ2-3; D uncertain. The CDR3 is 15 residues long. V gave up 4 bases and J gave up 0 bases, with 11 bases separating them. Germline V gene sequence: CDR1 SGHAT, CDR2 FQNNGV. Written as DNA, the CDR3 is TGTGCCAGCAGCTCCGGGCAGCCTAGCACAGATACGCAGTATTTT. It codes for CASSSGQPSTDTQYF.

This sequence joins TRBV11-3 and TRBJ2-2; D unresolved. V lost 0 bases, J lost 6 bases, and 8 bases lay in between. The germline V gene encodes CDR1 SGHNT and CDR2 YENEEA. There are 14 residues in the CDR3. The CDR3 sequence is CASSLDGMAGELFF. The CDR3 nucleotides are TGTGCCAGCAGCTTAGATGGGATGGCCGGGGAGCTGTTTTTT.

The chain's CDR3 is CASSVADRLDQPQHF. As DNA, the CDR3 is TGTGCCAGCAGCGTAGCCGACAGGTTAGATCAGCCCCAGCATTTT. The V and J genes are TRBV9 and TRBJ1-5; a weak D match, TRBD1 (6 bases). V lost 0 bases, J lost 5 bases, and 12 bases lay in between. Germline CDR1 and CDR2: SGDLS and YYNGEE. This CDR3 has 15 amino acids.

The chain carries TRBV4-1 and TRBJ1-3; D is perhaps TRBD1 (5 bases). This CDR3 is built from 13 residues. Germline-derived CDR1 and CDR2 are MGHRA and YSYEKL. The germline V and J ends were trimmed by 6 bases and 0 bases, with 6 bases remaining between them. CDR3 protein: CASRGHSGNTIYF. CDR3 nucleotides: TGCGCCAGCAGGGGGCACTCTGGAAACACCATATATTTT.

The table lists this clone with a count of one. CDR3 nucleotide sequence: TGTGCCAGCAGTCAAGGGCCGGGACAGGGATTTACTGAAGCTTTCTTT. Encoded protein: CASSQGPGQGFTEAFF. This rearrangement joins TRBV6-1 to TRBJ1-1; 9 positions agree with TRBD1. CDR1 is MNHNS, CDR2 SASEGT, per germline. The V segment lost 5 bases and the J segment 5 bases; nucleotides outside the gene matches: 12. This CDR3 contains 16 residues.

The V call is TRBV5-4, the J call TRBJ2-5; 12 nucleotides line up with TRBD2. The CDR3 runs to 15 residues. CDR1 is SGHNT, CDR2 YYREEE, per germline (reference sequence). The V segment lost 3 bases and the J segment 2 bases; nucleotides outside the gene matches: 2. CDR3 sequence reads: CASSSGLAGQETQYF. The DNA for the CDR3 is TGTGCCAGCAGCTCAGGACTAGCGGGACAAGAGACCCAGTACTTC.

V and J are TRBV27 and TRBJ1-6; possibly TRBD1 for D (5 bases). The germline V gene has CDR1 MNHEY and CDR2 SMNVEV (reference sequence). Trimming pared 4 bases from V and 0 bases from J, leaving 10 bases between. The CDR3 has 16 residues. CDR3 nucleotide sequence: TGTGCCAGCAGTTCGCGGGGGAGCTCCTATAATTCACCCCTCCACTTT. Translated: CASSSRGSSYNSPLHF.

There are a few counts of this clone. This rearrangement joins TRBV27 to TRBJ1-2, with a possible D match to TRBD1 (5 bases). Germline V gene data show CDR1 as MNHEY and CDR2 as SMNVEV (reference sequence). The CDR3 loop spans 15 amino acids. V lost 0 bases, J lost 8 bases, and 16 bases lay in between. This chain's CDR3 is CASSLSKGAGHGYTF. Here the CDR3 DNA reads TGTGCCAGCAGTTTATCGAAAGGCGCAGGGCACGGCTACACCTTC.

The chain is built from TRBV5-1 and TRBJ2-3, with 11 positions matching TRBD2. CDR3 length: 16 residues. The germline V gene encodes CDR1 SGHRS and CDR2 YFSETQ. Germline trimming cut 2 bases from V and 3 bases from J; bases unmatched to any gene: 5. The CDR3 region is CASSLGGTSGTDTQYF. The DNA of the CDR3 is TGCGCCAGCAGCTTAGGCGGGACTAGCGGAACAGATACGCAGTATTTT.

The chain carries TRBV9 and TRBJ1-5; possible D gene TRBD1, 6 bases. The CDR3 is 14 residues long. CDR1 SGDLS and CDR2 YYNGEE come from the germline V gene. V shed 2 bases and J shed 1 base, with 7 bases lying between them. The CDR3 DNA reads as TGTGCCAGCAGCGTGCAGGGGAGCAATCAGCCCCAGCATTTT. Its translation is CASSVQGSNQPQHF.

The chain couples TRBV27 to TRBJ2-1, with D perhaps matching TRBD1 or TRBD2 (6 bases each). With 3 bases removed from V and 3 bases from J, the gap between germline ends came to 12 bases. Germline V CDR1 and CDR2: MNHEY, SMNVEV (reference sequence). The CDR3 covers 15 residues. The CDR3 region has the DNA TGTGCCAGCAGTTTGGGGGGCAACCTCTACAATGAGCAGTTCTTC. This gives the protein CASSLGGNLYNEQFF.

The chain couples TRBV13 to TRBJ2-7; a weak D match, TRBD1 (5 bases). V was trimmed by 5 bases and J by 6 bases, leaving 20 bases between them. CDR3 length: 15 amino acids. The germline V gene has CDR1 PRHDT and CDR2 FYEKMQ (reference sequence). The CDR3 bases are TGTGCCAGCAGCGGTGACGGCGCAGGGCTTGGCGAGCAGTACTTC. Protein sequence: CASSGDGAGLGEQYF.

The genes are TRBV5-4 and TRBJ2-1, with TRBD2 identical over 7 bases. This CDR3 spans 14 amino acids. Unmatched junction bases numbered 8, after V lost 6 bases and J lost 5 bases. The germline gives CDR1 SGHNT, CDR2 YYREEE (reference sequence). The CDR3 reads CASNSRAGNNEQFF. In DNA form, the CDR3 reads TGTGCCAGCAATTCGCGAGCGGGGAACAATGAGCAGTTCTTC.

The V gene is TRBV19, the J gene TRBJ1-2; the D gene is possibly TRBD1 (6 bases). Trimming left V 9 bases short and J 2 bases short, with 16 bases between. CDR3 length: 14 amino acids. CDR1 is LNHDA and CDR2 is SQIVND in the germline V gene (reference sequence). CDR3 in amino acids: CASHPGAQNYGYTF. In DNA form, the CDR3 reads TGTGCCAGCCATCCGGGGGCGCAGAACTATGGCTACACCTTC.